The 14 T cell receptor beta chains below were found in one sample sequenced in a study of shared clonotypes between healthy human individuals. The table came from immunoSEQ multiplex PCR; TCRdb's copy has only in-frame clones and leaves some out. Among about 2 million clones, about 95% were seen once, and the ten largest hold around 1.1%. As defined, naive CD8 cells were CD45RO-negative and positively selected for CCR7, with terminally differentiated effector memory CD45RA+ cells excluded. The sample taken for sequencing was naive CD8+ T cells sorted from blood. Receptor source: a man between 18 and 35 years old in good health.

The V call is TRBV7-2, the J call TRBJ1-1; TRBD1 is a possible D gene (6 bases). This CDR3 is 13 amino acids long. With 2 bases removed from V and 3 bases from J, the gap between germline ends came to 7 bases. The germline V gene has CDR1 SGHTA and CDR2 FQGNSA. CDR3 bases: TGTGCCAGCAGCTTACCAGGGGACACTGAAGCTTTCTTT. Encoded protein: CASSLPGDTEAFF.

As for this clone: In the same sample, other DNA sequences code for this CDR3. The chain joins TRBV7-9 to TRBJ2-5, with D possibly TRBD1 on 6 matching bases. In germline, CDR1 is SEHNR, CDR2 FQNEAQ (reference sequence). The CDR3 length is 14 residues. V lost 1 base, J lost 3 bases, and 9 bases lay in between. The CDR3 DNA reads TGTGCCAGCAGCTTAGTAGGGGGAAAAGAGACCCAGTACTTC. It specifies CASSLVGGKETQYF.

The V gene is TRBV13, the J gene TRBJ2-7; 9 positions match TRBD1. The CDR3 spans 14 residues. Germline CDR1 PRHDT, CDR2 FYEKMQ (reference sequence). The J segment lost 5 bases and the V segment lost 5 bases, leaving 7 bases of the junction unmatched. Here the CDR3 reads CASSHRGQWHEQYF. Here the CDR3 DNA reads TGTGCCAGCAGCCACAGGGGGCAATGGCACGAGCAGTACTTC. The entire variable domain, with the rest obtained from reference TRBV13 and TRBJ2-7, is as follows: AAGVIQSPRHLIKEKRETATLKCYPIPRHDTVYWYQQGPGQDPQFLISFYEKMQSDKGSIPDRFSAQQFSDYHSELNMSSLELGDSALYFCASSHRGQWHEQYFGPGTRLTVT.

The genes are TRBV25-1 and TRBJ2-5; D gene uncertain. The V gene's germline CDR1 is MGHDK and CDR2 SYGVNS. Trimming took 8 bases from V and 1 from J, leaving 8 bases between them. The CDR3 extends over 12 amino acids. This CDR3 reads CASWATQETQYF. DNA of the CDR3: TGTGCCAGCTGGGCAACCCAAGAGACCCAGTACTTC.

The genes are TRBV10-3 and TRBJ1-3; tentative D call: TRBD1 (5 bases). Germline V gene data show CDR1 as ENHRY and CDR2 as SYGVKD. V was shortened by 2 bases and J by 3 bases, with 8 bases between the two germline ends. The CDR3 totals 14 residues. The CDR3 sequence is CAISETGIGNTIYF. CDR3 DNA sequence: TGTGCCATCAGTGAGACAGGTATTGGAAACACCATATATTTT.

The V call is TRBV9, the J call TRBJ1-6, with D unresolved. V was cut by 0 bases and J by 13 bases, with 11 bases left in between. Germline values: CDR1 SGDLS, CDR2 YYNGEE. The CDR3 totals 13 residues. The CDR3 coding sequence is TGTGCCAGCAGCGTAGTGTCAGGATATCCCCTCCACTTT. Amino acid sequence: CASSVVSGYPLHF.

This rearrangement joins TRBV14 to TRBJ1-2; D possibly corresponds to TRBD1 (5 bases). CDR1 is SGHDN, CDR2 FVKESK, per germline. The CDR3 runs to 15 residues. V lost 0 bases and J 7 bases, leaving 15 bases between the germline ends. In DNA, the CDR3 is TGTGCCAGCAGCCAAGATAGGCAGGGAGGGGCTGGCTACACCTTC. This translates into CASSQDRQGGAGYTF.

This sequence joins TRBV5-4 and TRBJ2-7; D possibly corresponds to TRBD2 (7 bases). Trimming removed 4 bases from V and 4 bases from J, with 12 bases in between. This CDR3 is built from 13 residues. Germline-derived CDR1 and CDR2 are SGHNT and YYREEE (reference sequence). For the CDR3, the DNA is TGTGCCAGCAGCCCGGGGGGCAGGTACGAGCAGTACTTC. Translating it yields CASSPGGRYEQYF. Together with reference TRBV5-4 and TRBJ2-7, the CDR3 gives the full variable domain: ETGVTQSPTHLIKTRGQQVTLRCSSQSGHNTVSWYQQALGQGPQFIFQYYREEENGRGNFPPRFSGLQFPNYSSELNVNALELDDSALYLCASSPGGRYEQYFGPGTRLTVT.

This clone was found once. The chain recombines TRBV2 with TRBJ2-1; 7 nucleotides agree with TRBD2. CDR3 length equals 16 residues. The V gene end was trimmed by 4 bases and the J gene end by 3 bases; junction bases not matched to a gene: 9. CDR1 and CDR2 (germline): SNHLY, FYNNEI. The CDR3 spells CASSAGFSGDYNEQFF. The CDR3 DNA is TGTGCCAGCAGTGCGGGCTTCAGCGGGGACTACAATGAGCAGTTCTTC.

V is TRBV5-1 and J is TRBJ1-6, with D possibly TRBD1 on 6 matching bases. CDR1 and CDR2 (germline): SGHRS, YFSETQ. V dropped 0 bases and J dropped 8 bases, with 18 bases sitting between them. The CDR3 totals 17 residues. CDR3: CASSLGGGTGADSPLHF. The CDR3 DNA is TGCGCCAGCAGCTTGGGCGGGGGCACGGGGGCCGATTCACCCCTCCACTTT.

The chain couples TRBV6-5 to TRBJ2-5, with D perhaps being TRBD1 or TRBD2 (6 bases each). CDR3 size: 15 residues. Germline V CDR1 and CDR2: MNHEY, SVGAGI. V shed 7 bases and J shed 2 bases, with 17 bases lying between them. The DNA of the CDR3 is TGTGCCAGCAACTTCGGGGGCCTCGGTCAAGAGACCCAGTACTTC. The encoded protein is CASNFGGLGQETQYF.

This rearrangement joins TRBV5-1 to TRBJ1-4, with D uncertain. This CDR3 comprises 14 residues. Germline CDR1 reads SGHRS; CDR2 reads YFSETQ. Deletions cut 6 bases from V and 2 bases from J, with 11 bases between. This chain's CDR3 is CASTKGSTNEKLFF. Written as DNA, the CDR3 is TGCGCCAGCACCAAGGGTTCCACTAATGAAAAACTGTTTTTT.

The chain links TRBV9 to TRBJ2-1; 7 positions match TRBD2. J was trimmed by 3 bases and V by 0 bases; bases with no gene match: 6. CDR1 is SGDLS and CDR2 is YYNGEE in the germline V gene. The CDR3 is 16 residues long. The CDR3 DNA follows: TGTGCCAGCAGCGTAGGGTCTAGCGGCCACTACAATGAGCAGTTCTTC. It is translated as CASSVGSSGHYNEQFF.

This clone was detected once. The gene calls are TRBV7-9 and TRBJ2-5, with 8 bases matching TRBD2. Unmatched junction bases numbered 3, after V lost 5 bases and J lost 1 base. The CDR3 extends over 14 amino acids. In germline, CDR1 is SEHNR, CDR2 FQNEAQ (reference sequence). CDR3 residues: CASSKSGGQETQYF. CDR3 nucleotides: TGTGCCAGCAGCAAAAGCGGGGGCCAAGAGACCCAGTACTTC. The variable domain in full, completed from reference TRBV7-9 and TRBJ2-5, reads DTGVSQNPRHKITKRGQNVTFRCDPISEHNRLYWYRQTLGQGPEFLTYFQNEAQLEKSRLLSDRFSAERPKGSFSTLEIQRTEQGDSAMYLCASSKSGGQETQYFGPGTRLLVL.